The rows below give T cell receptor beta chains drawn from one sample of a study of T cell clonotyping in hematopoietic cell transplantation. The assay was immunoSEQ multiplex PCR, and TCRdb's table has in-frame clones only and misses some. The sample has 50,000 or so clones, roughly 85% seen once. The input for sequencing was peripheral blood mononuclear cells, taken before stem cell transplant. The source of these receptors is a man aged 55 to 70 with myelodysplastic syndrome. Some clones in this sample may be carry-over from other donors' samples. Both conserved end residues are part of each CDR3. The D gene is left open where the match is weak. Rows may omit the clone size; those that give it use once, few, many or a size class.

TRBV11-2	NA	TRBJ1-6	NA	CASSLMIWTPNSPLHF	TGTGCCAGCAGTTTAATGATTTGGACACCCAATTCACCCCTCCACTTT
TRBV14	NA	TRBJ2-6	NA	CASRPQGYAGANVLTF	TGTGCCAGCAGACCTCAGGGGTATGCTGGGGCCAACGTCCTGACTTTC
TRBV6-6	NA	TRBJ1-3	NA	CASSYTQTGGNTIYF	TGTGCCAGCAGTTATACCCAGACAGGAGGGAACACCATATATTTT
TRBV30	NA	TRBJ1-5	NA	CAWSSPVGPQHF	TGTGCCTGGAGTTCCCCTGTCGGGCCCCAGCATTTT
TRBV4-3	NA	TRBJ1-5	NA	CASSPGRGFGQPQHF	TGCGCCAGCAGCCCGGGCAGGGGTTTCGGTCAGCCCCAGCATTTT
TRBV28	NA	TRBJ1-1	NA	CASSVSQGRPAAFF	TGTGCCAGCAGTGTATCGCAGGGACGCCCAGCAGCTTTCTTT
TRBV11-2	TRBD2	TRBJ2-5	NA	CASTGLAGGPGSQETQYF	TGTGCCAGCACCGGACTAGCGGGGGGCCCGGGGTCGCAAGAGACCCAGTACTTC
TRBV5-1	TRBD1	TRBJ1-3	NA	CASSYTGDTGNTIYF	TGCGCCAGCAGCTATACAGGGGATACTGGAAACACCATATATTTT
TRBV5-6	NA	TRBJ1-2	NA	CASSPTGGIYGYTF	TGTGCCAGCAGCCCCACAGGAGGGATCTATGGCTACACCTTC
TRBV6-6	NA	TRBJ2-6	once	CATTQVISGANVLTF	TGTGCCACCACGCAGGTCATCTCTGGGGCCAACGTCCTGACTTTC
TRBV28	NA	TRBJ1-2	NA	CASSLRIAPGFYGYTF	TGTGCCAGCAGTTTACGGATCGCGCCGGGTTTCTATGGCTACACCTTC
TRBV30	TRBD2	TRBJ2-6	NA	CARGSSGANVLTF	TGTGCGCGGGGGAGCTCTGGGGCCAACGTCCTGACTTTC